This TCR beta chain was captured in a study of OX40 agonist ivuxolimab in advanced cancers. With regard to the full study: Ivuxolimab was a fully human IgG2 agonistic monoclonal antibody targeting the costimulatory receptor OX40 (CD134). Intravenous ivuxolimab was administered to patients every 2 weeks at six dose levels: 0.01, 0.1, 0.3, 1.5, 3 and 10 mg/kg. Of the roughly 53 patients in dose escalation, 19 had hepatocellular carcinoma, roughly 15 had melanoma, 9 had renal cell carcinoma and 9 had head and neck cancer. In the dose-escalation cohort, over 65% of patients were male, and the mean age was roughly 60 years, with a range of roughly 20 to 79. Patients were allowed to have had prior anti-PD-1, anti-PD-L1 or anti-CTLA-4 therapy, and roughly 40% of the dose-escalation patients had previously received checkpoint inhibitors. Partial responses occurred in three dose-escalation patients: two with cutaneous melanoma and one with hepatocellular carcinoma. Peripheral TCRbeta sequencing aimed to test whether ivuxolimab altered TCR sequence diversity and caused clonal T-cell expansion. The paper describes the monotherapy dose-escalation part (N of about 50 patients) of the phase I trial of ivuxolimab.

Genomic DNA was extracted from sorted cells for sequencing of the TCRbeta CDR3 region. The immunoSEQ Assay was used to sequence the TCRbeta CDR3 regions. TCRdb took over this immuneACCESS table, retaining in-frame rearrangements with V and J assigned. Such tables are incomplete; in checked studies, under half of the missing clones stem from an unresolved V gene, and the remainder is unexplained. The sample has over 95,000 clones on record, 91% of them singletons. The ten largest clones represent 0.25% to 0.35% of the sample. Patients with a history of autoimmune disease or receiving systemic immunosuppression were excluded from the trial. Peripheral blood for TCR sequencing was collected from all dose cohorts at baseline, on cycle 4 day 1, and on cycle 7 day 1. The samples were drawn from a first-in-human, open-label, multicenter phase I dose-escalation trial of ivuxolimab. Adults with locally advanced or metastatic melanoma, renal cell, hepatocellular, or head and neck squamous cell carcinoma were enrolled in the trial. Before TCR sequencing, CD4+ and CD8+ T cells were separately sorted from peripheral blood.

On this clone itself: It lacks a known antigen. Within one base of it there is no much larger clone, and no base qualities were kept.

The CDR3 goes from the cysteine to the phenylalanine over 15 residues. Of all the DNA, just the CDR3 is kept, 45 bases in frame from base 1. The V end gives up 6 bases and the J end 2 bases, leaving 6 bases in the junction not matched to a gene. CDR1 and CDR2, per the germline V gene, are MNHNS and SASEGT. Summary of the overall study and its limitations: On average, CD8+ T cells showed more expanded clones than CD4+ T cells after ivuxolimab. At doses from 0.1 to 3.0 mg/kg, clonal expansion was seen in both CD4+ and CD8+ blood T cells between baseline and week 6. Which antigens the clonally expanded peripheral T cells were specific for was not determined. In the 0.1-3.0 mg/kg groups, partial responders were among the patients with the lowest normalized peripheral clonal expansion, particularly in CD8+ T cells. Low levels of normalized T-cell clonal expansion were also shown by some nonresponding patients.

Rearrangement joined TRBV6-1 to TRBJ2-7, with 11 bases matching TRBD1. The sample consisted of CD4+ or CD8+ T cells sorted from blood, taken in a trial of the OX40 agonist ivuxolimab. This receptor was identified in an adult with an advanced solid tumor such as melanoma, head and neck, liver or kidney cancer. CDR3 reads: CASRAPGQGAYEQYF. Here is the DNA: TGTGCCAGCAGGGCTCCGGGACAGGGGGCCTACGAGCAGTACTTC.